Listed here are 20 T cell receptor beta chains from one sample, sequenced in a study of control samples from healthy donors and cancer patients. The repertoire was sequenced with immunoSEQ multiplex PCR; TCRdb's copy has only in-frame clones and lacks some. The sample records approximately 150,000 clones, 75% to 95% being singletons. Source material: blood. Every receptor here comes from a woman aged 40 to 50 in good health.

The rearrangement joins TRBV7-3 to TRBJ2-5; D is unclear. CDR1 is SGHTA, CDR2 FQGTGA, per germline. The CDR3 totals 12 residues. V lost 2 bases and J lost 5, with 6 bases in between. The CDR3, as DNA: TGTGCCAGCAGCTTATTCGGGGAGACCCAGTACTTC. It encodes CASSLFGETQYF. Supplemented by reference TRBV7-3 and TRBJ2-5, the full variable domain reads GAGVSQTPSNKVTEKGKYVELRCDPISGHTALYWYRQSLGQGPEFLIYFQGTGAADDSGLPNDRFFAVRPEGSVSTLKIQRTERGDSAVYLCASSLFGETQYFGPGTRLLVL.

The J gene is TRBJ1-5, the V gene TRBV7-8; 9 bases are a match to TRBD1. CDR1 SGHVS and CDR2 FQNEAQ come from the germline V gene. V lost 0 bases, J lost 3 bases, and 9 bases stayed unmatched. The CDR3 runs to 18 residues. CDR3 region: CASSLAGGQGGPNQPQHF. As DNA, the CDR3 is TGTGCCAGCAGCTTAGCGGGGGGACAGGGAGGCCCCAATCAGCCCCAGCATTTT.

CDR3 loop: CASSFRAGLSSYNSPLHF. The CDR3 nucleotides read TGTGCCAGCAGTTTTCGGGCAGGGCTAAGCTCCTATAATTCACCCCTCCACTTT. This rearrangement joins TRBV27 to TRBJ1-6; D may be TRBD1 (5 bases). CDR3 length: 18 residues. Germline V CDR1 and CDR2: MNHEY, SMNVEV (reference sequence). V shed 3 bases and J shed 0 bases, with 15 bases lying between them.

This clone was detected only once. The chain employs TRBV6-5 and TRBJ1-1, with D unresolved. The CDR3 loop spans 14 amino acids. Germline loops: CDR1 MNHEY, CDR2 SVGAGI. V lost 6 bases, J lost 11 bases, and 22 bases lay in between. CDR3 sequence reads: CASSILQPLFGAFF. CDR3 bases: TGTGCCAGCAGCATACTCCAACCCTTATTCGGGGCTTTCTTT.

This sequence joins TRBV7-2 and TRBJ2-3; D gene ambiguous. Germline V lookup: CDR1 SGHTA, CDR2 FQGNSA. CDR3 size: 14 residues. Trimming stripped 0 bases from V and 2 bases from J, with 6 bases between. The CDR3 DNA reads TGTGCCAGCAGCTTAGCCGTTTACACAGATACGCAGTATTTT. This gives the protein CASSLAVYTDTQYF.

This clone was counted a single time. CDR3 sequence (DNA): TGTGCCAGCAGTTACGCCGGGTCGAATGAAAAACTGTTTTTT. Translation gives CASSYAGSNEKLFF. The V call is TRBV6-5, the J call TRBJ1-4; no clear D gene. The CDR3 is 14 amino acids. Germline lookup yields CDR1 MNHEY and CDR2 SVGAGI. With 2 bases removed from V and 5 bases from J, the gap between germline ends came to 9 bases.

The J gene is TRBJ2-7, the V gene TRBV29-1; perhaps D is TRBD1 or TRBD2 (5 bases each). The germline gives CDR1 SQVTM, CDR2 ANQGSEA. Deletions cut 1 base from V and 3 bases from J, with 13 bases between. The CDR3 is 14 amino acids. The CDR3 DNA sequence: TGCAGCGTTGAAGGGACTCAAGGGGACTACGAGCAGTACTTC. Its translation is CSVEGTQGDYEQYF.

The chain couples TRBV5-1 to TRBJ2-2; D is unresolved. CDR1 and CDR2 (germline): SGHRS, YFSETQ. This CDR3 has 18 residues. The ends were cut back, 0 bases at V and 2 bases at J, with 17 bases in the middle. The CDR3 reads CASSLAQSAAQNTGELFF. In DNA, the CDR3 is TGCGCCAGCAGCTTGGCCCAGTCCGCCGCCCAAAACACCGGGGAGCTGTTTTTT. The whole variable domain, remainder taken from reference TRBV5-1 and TRBJ2-2, is KAGVTQTPRYLIKTRGQQVTLSCSPISGHRSVSWYQQTPGQGLQFLFEYFSETQRNKGNFPGRFSGRQFSNSRSEMNVSTLELGDSALYLCASSLAQSAAQNTGELFFGEGSRLTVL.

The rearrangement links TRBV6-5 to TRBJ1-2; D is undetermined. Trimming removed 2 bases from V and 1 base from J, with 5 bases in between. This CDR3 is 13 amino acids long. CDR1 is MNHEY and CDR2 is SVGAGI in the germline V gene. CDR3 residues: CASSYGVNYGYTF. CDR3 DNA: TGTGCCAGCAGTTACGGGGTTAACTATGGCTACACCTTC.

The V gene is TRBV7-9, the J gene TRBJ1-1, with D unresolved. V gave up 1 base and J gave up 3 bases, with 3 bases separating them. CDR1 is SEHNR, CDR2 FQNEAQ, per germline (reference sequence). This CDR3 region has 12 residues. The CDR3 protein is CASSLDHTEAFF. CDR3 bases: TGTGCCAGCAGCTTAGACCACACTGAAGCTTTCTTT.

The V and J genes are TRBV10-3 and TRBJ2-2; maybe TRBD1 (5 bases). CDR3 length: 14 residues. The ends were cut back, 7 bases at V and 1 base at J, with 10 bases in the middle. Germline loops: CDR1 ENHRY, CDR2 SYGVKD. The CDR3 loop reads CAITDTLNTGELFF. CDR3 sequence (DNA): TGTGCCATCACGGACACTTTGAACACCGGGGAGCTGTTTTTT.

The rearrangement uses TRBV11-3 and TRBJ1-3; weak D call: TRBD1 (6 bases). V was shortened by 0 bases and J by 0 bases, with 18 bases between the two germline ends. The length of the CDR3 is 19 residues. Germline CDR1 is SGHNT and CDR2 is YENEEA. The CDR3 spells CASSLEGGGGPLSGNTIYF. For the CDR3, the DNA is TGTGCCAGCAGCTTAGAAGGGGGGGGCGGGCCCCTCTCTGGAAACACCATATATTTT.

The V call is TRBV11-2, the J call TRBJ1-2; perhaps TRBD1 as D (5 bases). The CDR3 totals 16 residues. Deletions cut 7 bases from V and 8 bases from J, with 26 bases between. The V gene's germline CDR1 is SGHAT and CDR2 FQNNGV. CDR3 nucleotides: TGTGCCAGCACCTCGGGGGAGGGGTTTTTATCCTGGGGCTACACCTTC. Its protein product is CASTSGEGFLSWGYTF.

The DNA of the CDR3 is TGTGCCAGCAGTTATACTTCTAGCACAGATACGCAGTATTTT. It is translated as CASSYTSSTDTQYF. The chain couples TRBV6-6 to TRBJ2-3, with D uncertain. In germline, CDR1 is MNHNY, CDR2 SVGAGI (reference sequence). Between the trimmed V and J ends, which lost 3 bases and 0 bases, there was a span of 7 bases. The CDR3 has 14 amino acids.

V usage is TRBV7-9 and J usage is TRBJ1-2; possibly TRBD1 for D (5 bases). V was shortened by 7 bases and J by 10 bases, with 16 bases between the two germline ends. The germline V gene has CDR1 SEHNR and CDR2 FQNEAQ (reference sequence). The CDR3 consists of 12 residues. CDR3 bases: TGTGCCAGCACCCCCGGGGGAAATGTCTACACCTTC. This encodes CASTPGGNVYTF.

The CDR3 sequence is CASSLWDTFQETQYF. The DNA for the CDR3 is TGCGCCAGCAGCTTGTGGGACACTTTCCAAGAGACCCAGTACTTC. V gene TRBV5-1 combines with J gene TRBJ2-5, with a possible D match to TRBD1 (6 bases). Germline V gene sequence: CDR1 SGHRS, CDR2 YFSETQ. Trimming left V 1 base short and J 1 base short, with 11 bases between. CDR3 size: 15 residues.

The rearrangement links TRBV11-3 to TRBJ2-3, with 9 bases identical to TRBD2. The CDR3 is 13 amino acids. Germline V CDR1 and CDR2: SGHNT, YENEEA. With V trimmed by 3 bases and J by 8 bases, 3 bases remained unmatched. CDR3 nucleotides: TGTGCCAGCAGCTTGGGCGGGAGGGGTACGCAGTATTTT. Translated, it gives CASSLGGRGTQYF.

This chain links TRBV2 with TRBJ1-1; D gene unclear. V was shortened by 0 bases and J by 3 bases, with 5 bases between the two germline ends. This CDR3 spans 13 amino acids. Per the germline V gene, CDR1 is SNHLY and CDR2 is FYNNEI. The CDR3 DNA reads TGTGCCAGCAGTGAAGCGCGGGACACTGAAGCTTTCTTT. This sequence encodes CASSEARDTEAFF. Based on the CDR3 plus reference TRBV2 and TRBJ1-1, the full variable domain is EPEVTQTPSHQVTQMGQEVILRCVPISNHLYFYWYRQILGQKVEFLVSFYNNEISEKSEIFDDQFSVERPDGSNFTLKIRSTKLEDSAMYFCASSEARDTEAFFGQGTRLTVV.

This sequence joins TRBV19 and TRBJ2-7, with TRBD1 identical over 8 bases. The CDR3 contains 15 residues. The V segment lost 5 bases and the J segment 2 bases; nucleotides outside the gene matches: 8. CDR1 LNHDA and CDR2 SQIVND come from the germline V gene (reference sequence). The CDR3 loop is CASSSSGGAPYEQYF. CDR3 DNA: TGTGCCAGTAGTTCTTCAGGGGGCGCCCCCTACGAGCAGTACTTC.

J is TRBJ1-6 and V is TRBV5-1; no clear D gene. CDR1 and CDR2 (germline): SGHRS, YFSETQ. V was shortened by 7 bases and J by 5 bases, with 10 bases between the two germline ends. The length of the CDR3 is 13 residues. CDR3: CASPPLDNSPLHF. CDR3 sequence (DNA): TGCGCCAGCCCCCCGTTAGATAATTCACCCCTCCACTTT. The full variable domain, its missing parts supplied by reference TRBV5-1 and TRBJ1-6, is KAGVTQTPRYLIKTRGQQVTLSCSPISGHRSVSWYQQTPGQGLQFLFEYFSETQRNKGNFPGRFSGRQFSNSRSEMNVSTLELGDSALYLCASPPLDNSPLHFGNGTRLTVT.